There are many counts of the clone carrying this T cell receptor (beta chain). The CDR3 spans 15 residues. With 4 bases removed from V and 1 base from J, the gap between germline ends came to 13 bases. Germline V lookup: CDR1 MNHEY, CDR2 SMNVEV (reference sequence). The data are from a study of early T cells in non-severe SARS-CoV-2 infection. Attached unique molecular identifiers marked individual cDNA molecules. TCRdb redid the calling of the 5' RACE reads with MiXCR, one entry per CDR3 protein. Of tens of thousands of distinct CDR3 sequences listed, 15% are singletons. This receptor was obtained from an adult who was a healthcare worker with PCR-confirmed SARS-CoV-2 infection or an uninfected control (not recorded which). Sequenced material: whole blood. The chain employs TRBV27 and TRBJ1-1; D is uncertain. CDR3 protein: CASSWSQAGNTEAFF. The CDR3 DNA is TGTGCCAGCAGTTGGAGCCAAGCAGGGAACACTGAAGCTTTCTTT.